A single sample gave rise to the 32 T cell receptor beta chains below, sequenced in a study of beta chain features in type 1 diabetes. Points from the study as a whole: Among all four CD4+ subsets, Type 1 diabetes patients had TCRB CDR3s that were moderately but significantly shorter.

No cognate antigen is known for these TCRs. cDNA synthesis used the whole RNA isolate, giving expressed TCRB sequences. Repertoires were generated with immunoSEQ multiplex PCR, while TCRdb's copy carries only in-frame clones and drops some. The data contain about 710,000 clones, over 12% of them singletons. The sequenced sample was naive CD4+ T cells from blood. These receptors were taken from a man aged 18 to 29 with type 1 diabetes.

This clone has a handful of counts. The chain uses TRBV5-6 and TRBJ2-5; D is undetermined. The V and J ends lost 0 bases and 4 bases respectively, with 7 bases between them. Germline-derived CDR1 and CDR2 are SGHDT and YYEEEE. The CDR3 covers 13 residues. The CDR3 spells CASSLGSGETQYF. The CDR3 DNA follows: TGTGCCAGCAGCTTGGGCAGTGGAGAGACCCAGTACTTC.

The CDR3: CAWSGMKFYGYTF. As DNA, the CDR3 is TGTGCCTGGAGCGGGATGAAATTCTATGGCTACACCTTC. This chain joins TRBV30 and TRBJ1-2; D is uncertain. Germline-derived CDR1 and CDR2 are GTSNPN and SVGIG (reference sequence). V was clipped by 3 bases and J by 4 bases, with 12 bases between them. This CDR3 has 13 residues.

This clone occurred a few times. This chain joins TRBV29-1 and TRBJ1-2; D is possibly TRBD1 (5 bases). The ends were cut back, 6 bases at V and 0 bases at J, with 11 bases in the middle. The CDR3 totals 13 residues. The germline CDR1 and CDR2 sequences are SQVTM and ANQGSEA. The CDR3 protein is CSVTGTTNYGYTF. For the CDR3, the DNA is TGCAGCGTGACCGGGACGACTAACTATGGCTACACCTTC.

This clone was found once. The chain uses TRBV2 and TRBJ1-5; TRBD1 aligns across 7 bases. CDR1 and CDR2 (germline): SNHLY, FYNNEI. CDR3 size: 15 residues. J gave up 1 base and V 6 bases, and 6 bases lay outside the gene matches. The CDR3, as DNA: TGTGCCAGCAGATTTCGACAGGGAAGCAATCAGCCCCAGCATTTT. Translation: CASRFRQGSNQPQHF.

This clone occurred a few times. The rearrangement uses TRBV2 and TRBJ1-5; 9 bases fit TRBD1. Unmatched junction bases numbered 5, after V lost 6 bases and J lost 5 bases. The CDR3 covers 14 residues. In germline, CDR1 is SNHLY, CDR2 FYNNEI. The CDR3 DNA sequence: TGTGCCAGCAGCGCACAGGGGGCGTATCAGCCCCAGCATTTT. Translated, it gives CASSAQGAYQPQHF.

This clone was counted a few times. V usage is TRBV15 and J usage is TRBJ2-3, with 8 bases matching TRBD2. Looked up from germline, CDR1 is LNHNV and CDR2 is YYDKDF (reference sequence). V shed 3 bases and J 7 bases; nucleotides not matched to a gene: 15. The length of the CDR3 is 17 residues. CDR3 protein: CATSRNPSGGRMYTQYF. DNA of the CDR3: TGTGCCACCAGCAGGAACCCCTCCGGCGGGAGGATGTATACGCAGTATTTT.

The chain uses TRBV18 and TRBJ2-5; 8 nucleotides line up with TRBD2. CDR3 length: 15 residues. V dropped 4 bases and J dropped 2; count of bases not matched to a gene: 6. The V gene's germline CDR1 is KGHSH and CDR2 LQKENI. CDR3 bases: TGTGCCAGCTCACTGCAACTAGCGGAACAAGAGACCCAGTACTTC. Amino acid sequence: CASSLQLAEQETQYF.

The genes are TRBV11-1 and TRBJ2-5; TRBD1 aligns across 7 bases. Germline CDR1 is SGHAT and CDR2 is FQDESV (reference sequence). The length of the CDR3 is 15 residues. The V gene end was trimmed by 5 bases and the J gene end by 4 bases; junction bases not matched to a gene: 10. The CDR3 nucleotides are TGTGCCAGCAGCCGTCTCGTCTGGACAGGAGAGACCCAGTACTTC. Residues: CASSRLVWTGETQYF.

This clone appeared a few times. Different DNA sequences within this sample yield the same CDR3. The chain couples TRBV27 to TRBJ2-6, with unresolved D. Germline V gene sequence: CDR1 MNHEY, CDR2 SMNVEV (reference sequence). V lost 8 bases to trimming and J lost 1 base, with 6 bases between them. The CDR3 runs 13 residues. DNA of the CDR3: TGTGCCAGCCGCATATCTGGGGCCAACGTCCTGACTTTC. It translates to CASRISGANVLTF.

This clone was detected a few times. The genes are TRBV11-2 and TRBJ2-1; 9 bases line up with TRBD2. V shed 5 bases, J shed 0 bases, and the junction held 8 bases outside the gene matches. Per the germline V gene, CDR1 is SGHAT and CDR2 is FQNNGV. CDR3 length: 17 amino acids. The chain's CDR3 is CASSRVSGRSSYNEQFF. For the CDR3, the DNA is TGTGCCAGCAGCAGGGTTAGCGGGAGAAGCTCCTACAATGAGCAGTTCTTC.

CDR3 in DNA: TGTGCCAGCAGGGGGGAAGGGCGAGAGACCCAGTACTTC. Amino acids: CASRGEGRETQYF. J is TRBJ2-5 and V is TRBV2; either TRBD1 or TRBD2 may supply D (5 bases each). Germline assignment: CDR1 SNHLY and CDR2 FYNNEI. V dropped 6 bases and J dropped 4 bases, with 12 bases sitting between them. CDR3 size: 13 residues. The full variable domain, its missing parts supplied by reference TRBV2 and TRBJ2-5, is EPEVTQTPSHQVTQMGQEVILRCVPISNHLYFYWYRQILGQKVEFLVSFYNNEISEKSEIFDDQFSVERPDGSNFTLKIRSTKLEDSAMYFCASRGEGRETQYFGPGTRLLVL.

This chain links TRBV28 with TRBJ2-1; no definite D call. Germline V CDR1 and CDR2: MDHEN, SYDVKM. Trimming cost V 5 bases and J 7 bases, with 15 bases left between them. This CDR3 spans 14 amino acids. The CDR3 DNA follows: TGTGCCAGCAGTATCTCCCTTCCGCCAAATGAGCAGTTCTTC. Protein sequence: CASSISLPPNEQFF.

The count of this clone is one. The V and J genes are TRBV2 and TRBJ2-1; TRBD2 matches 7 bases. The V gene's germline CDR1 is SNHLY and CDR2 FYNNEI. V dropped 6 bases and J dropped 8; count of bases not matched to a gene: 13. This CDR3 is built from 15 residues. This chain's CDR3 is CASSERAGEYYEQFF. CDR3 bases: TGTGCCAGCAGCGAACGGGCGGGAGAGTACTATGAGCAGTTCTTC.

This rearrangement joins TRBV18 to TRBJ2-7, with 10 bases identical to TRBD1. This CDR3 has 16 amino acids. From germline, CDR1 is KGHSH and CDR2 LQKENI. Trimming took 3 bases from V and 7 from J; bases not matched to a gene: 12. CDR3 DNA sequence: TGTGCCAGCTCACCGCGACAGGGGGCGCCGTCGCGGGAGCAGTACTTC. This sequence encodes CASSPRQGAPSREQYF.

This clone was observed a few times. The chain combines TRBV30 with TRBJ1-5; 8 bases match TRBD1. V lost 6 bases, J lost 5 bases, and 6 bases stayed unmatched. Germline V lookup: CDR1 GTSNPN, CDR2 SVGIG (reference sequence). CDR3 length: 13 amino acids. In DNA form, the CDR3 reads TGTGCCTGCAGCGGGACAGGAGATCAGCCCCAGCATTTT. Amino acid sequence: CACSGTGDQPQHF.

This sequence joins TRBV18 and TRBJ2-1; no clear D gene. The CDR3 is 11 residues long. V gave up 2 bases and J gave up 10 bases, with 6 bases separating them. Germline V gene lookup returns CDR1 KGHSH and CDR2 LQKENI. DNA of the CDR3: TGTGCCAGCTCACCAGAGTGGGAGCAGTTCTTC. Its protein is CASSPEWEQFF.

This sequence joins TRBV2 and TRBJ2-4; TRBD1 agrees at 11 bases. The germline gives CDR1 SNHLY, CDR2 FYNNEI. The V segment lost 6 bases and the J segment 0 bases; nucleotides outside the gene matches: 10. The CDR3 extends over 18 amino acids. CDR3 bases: TGTGCCAGCAGCCCCGGGACAGGGGGAATACTAGCCAAAAACATTCAGTACTTC. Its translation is CASSPGTGGILAKNIQYF.

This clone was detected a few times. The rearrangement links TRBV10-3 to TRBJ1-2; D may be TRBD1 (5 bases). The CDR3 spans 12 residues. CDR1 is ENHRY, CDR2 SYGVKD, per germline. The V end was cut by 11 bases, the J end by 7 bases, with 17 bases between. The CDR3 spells CALKQAAGGYTF. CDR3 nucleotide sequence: TGTGCCCTCAAACAGGCGGCCGGTGGCTACACCTTC.

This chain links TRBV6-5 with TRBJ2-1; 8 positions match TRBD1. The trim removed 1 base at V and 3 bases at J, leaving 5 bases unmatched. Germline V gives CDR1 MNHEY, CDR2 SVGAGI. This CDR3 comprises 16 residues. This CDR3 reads CASSYYGQGFYNEQFF. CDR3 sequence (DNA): TGTGCCAGCAGTTACTACGGACAGGGATTCTACAATGAGCAGTTCTTC.

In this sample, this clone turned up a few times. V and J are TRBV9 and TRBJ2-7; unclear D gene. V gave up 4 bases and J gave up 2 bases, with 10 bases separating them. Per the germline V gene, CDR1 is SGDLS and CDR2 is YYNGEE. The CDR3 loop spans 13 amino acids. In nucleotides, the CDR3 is TGTGCCAGCAGCATAGGGCCGACCTACGAGCAGTACTTC. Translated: CASSIGPTYEQYF.

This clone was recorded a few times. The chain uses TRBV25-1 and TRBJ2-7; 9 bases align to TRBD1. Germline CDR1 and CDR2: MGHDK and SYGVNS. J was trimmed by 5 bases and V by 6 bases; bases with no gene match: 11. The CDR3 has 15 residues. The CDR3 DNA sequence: TGTGCCAGCAGAGGACCCGGGACAGGGACCAACGAGCAGTACTTC. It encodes CASRGPGTGTNEQYF.

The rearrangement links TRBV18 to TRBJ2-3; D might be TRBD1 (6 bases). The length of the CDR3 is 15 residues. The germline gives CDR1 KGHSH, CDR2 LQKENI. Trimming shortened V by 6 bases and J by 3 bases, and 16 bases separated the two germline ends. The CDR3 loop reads CASSPNRVETDTQYF. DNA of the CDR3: TGTGCCAGCTCGCCCAACAGGGTAGAGACAGATACGCAGTATTTT.

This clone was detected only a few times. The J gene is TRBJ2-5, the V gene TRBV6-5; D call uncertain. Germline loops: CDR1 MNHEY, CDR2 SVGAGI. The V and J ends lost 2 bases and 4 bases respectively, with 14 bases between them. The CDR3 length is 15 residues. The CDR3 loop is CASSYAKGLGETQYF. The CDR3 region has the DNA TGTGCCAGCAGTTACGCAAAGGGTCTAGGAGAGACCCAGTACTTC.

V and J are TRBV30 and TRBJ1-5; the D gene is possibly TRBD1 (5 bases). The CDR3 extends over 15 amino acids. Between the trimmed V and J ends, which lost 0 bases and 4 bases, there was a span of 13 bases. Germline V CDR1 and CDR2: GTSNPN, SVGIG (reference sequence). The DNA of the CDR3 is TGTGCCTGGAGTGTCACCGACAGACATAATCAGCCCCAGCATTTT. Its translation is CAWSVTDRHNQPQHF.

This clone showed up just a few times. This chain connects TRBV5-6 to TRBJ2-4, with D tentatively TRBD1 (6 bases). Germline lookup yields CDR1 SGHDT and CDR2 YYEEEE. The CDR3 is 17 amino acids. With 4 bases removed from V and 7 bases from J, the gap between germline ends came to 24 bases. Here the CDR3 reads CASSLTTDSVSFNIQYF. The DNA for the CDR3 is TGTGCCAGCAGCCTGACAACGGACAGCGTTTCTTTTAACATTCAGTACTTC.

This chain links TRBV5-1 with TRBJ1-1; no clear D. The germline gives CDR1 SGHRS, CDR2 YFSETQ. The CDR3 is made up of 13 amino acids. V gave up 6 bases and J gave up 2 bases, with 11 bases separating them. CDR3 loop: CASTVDGNTEAFF. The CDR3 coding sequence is TGCGCCAGCACCGTGGACGGTAACACTGAAGCTTTCTTT.

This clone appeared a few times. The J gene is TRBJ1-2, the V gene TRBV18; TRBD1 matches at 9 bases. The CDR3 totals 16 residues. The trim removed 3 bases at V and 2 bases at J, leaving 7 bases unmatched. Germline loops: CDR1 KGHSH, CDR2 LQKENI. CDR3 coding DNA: TGTGCCAGCTCACCTGCTACAGGGGGCCGGAACTATGGCTACACCTTC. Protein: CASSPATGGRNYGYTF.

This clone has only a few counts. The CDR3 DNA reads as TGTGCCAGCAGTGCCCAGGCCTACGAGCAGTACTTC. Translation gives CASSAQAYEQYF. The chain has TRBV2 and TRBJ2-7; D call uncertain. V dropped 4 bases and J dropped 2 bases, with 6 bases sitting between them. CDR3 length: 12 residues. The germline gives CDR1 SNHLY, CDR2 FYNNEI.

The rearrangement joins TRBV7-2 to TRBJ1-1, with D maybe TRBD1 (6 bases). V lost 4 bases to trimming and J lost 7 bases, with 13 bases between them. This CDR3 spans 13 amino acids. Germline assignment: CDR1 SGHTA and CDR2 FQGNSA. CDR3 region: CASSSRQDSEAFF. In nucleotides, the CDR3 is TGTGCCAGCAGCTCCAGACAGGACAGTGAAGCTTTCTTT.

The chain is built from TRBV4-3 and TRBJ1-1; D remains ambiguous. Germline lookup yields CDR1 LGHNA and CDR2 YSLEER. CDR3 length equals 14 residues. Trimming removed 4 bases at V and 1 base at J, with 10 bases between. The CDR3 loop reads CASSPSYGNTEAFF. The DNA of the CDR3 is TGCGCCAGCAGCCCGAGTTACGGGAACACTGAAGCTTTCTTT.

The CDR3 sequence: CASSFGGAGHTEAFF. The CDR3 bases are TGTGCCAGCAGCTTTGGGGGGGCCGGACACACTGAAGCTTTCTTT. The J gene is TRBJ1-1, the V gene TRBV7-9; tentatively, D is TRBD1 (6 bases). Germline values: CDR1 SEHNR, CDR2 FQNEAQ (reference sequence). This CDR3 is built from 15 residues. Trimming cost V 3 bases and J 3 bases, with 14 bases left between them.

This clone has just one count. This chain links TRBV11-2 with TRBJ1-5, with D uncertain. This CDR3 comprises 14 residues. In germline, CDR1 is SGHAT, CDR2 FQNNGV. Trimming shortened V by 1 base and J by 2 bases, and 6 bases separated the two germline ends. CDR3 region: CASSLARGNQPQHF. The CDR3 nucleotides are TGTGCCAGCAGCTTAGCGCGGGGCAATCAGCCCCAGCATTTT.